This T cell receptor beta chain was observed in a study of shared clonotypes between healthy human individuals. For the study at large: Donors, aged 18 to 49, were a couple of women and three men. General study findings and limits: Between several donors, naive CD4 clonotypes were shared at a level of about 5.3%.

CDR1 is SGHRS, CDR2 YFSETQ, per germline. J was trimmed by 4 bases and V by 3 bases; bases with no gene match: 5. This CDR3 spans 16 amino acids. TCRdb's table, derived via immunoSEQ multiplex PCR, lists solely in-frame clones and lacks some. In the table there are more than 400,000 clones, roughly 95% of which are singletons. In regard to this clone: Its specificity is not known. Other DNA sequences of this sample code for an identical CDR3.

The receptor was derived from a woman aged 25 to 39 in good health. Sequencing used naive CD4+ T cells sorted from blood. Subset: CD45RA+ positively selected. The chain joins TRBV5-1 to TRBJ2-1, with 12 bases identical to TRBD2. The chain's CDR3 is CASSSSGTSGYNEQFF. The CDR3 region has the DNA TGCGCCAGCAGCTCTTCTGGGACTAGCGGGTACAATGAGCAGTTCTTC.